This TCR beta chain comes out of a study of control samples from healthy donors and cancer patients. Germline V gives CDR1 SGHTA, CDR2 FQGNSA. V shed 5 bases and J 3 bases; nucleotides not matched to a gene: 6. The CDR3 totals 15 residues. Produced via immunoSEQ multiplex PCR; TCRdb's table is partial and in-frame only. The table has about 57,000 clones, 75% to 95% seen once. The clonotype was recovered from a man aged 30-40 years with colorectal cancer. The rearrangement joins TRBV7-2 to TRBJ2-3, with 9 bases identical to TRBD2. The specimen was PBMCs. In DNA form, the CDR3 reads TGTGCCAGCAGCATGGGACTAGCCGGTACAGATACGCAGTATTTT. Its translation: CASSMGLAGTDTQYF.